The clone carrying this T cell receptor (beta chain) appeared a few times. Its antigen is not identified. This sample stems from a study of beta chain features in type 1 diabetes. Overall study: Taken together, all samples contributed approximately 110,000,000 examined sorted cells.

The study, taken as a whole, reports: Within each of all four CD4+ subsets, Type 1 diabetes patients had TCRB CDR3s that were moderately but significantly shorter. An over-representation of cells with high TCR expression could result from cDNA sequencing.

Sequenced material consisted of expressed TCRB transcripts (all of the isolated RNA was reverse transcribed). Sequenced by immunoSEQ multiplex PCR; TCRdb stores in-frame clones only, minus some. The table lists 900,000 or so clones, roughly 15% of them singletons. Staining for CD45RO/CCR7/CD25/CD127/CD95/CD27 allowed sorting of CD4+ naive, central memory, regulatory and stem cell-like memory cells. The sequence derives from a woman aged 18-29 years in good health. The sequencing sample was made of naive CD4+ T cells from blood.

The CDR3 sequence: CASSYTGGGQPQHF. DNA for the CDR3: TGTGCCAGCAGTTATACAGGGGGCGGTCAGCCCCAGCATTTT. The J gene is TRBJ1-5, the V gene TRBV6-5, with TRBD1 matching over 9 bases. The CDR3 has 14 amino acids. CDR1 MNHEY and CDR2 SVGAGI come from the germline V gene. J was trimmed by 6 bases and V by 3 bases; bases with no gene match: 3.